Listed here are 11 T cell receptor beta chains from one sample, sequenced in a study of blood T cell repertoires in COVID-19 (dated by TCRdb to 2020 to 2021). Receptor amplification or capture employed the immunoSEQ multiplex PCR assay. The immuneACCESS repertoire file appears here via TCRdb, limited to in-frame rearrangements. These files lack a portion of the clones; in checked studies, under half of the deficit traces to unresolved V genes, and the cause of the others is not known. The sample has approximately 250,000 clones on record, around 86% of them singletons. 3.6% of the sample is held by the ten biggest clonotypes. The sequencing input was peripheral blood. These receptors all stem from a man aged 18-30 years with active or convalescent COVID-19.

Only one count was recorded for this clone. CDR3 sequence reads: CASSVSGTGINGYTF. CDR3 DNA sequence: TGTGCCAGCAGTGTATCTGGGACAGGGATCAATGGCTACACCTTC. The chain joins TRBV6-4 to TRBJ1-2, with 9 bases matching TRBD1. The CDR3 sequence is 15 residues long. Germline V lookup: CDR1 MRHNA, CDR2 SNTAGT. Unmatched junction bases numbered 9, after V lost 4 bases and J lost 6 bases.

This clone was seen a few times. The chain carries TRBV7-6 and TRBJ2-5, with a tentative D call TRBD2 (8 bases). CDR1 is SGHVS and CDR2 is FNYEAQ in the germline V gene. This CDR3 comprises 15 residues. The V end was cut by 5 bases, the J end by 1 base, with 14 bases between. The CDR3 loop reads CASSPREGAQETQYF. The CDR3 coding sequence is TGTGCCAGCAGCCCCCGGGAGGGGGCCCAAGAGACCCAGTACTTC.

This clone appeared a few times. V is TRBV18 and J is TRBJ1-6; 10 bases are a match to TRBD1. CDR1 is KGHSH and CDR2 is LQKENI in the germline V gene. The V gene end was trimmed by 6 bases and the J gene end by 10 bases; junction bases not matched to a gene: 6. The CDR3 loop spans 14 amino acids. The CDR3: CASSPGTGESPLHF. The CDR3 DNA reads as TGTGCCAGCTCCCCCGGGACAGGGGAATCACCCCTCCACTTT.

This rearrangement joins TRBV6-5 to TRBJ1-5; TRBD1 might be the D (6 bases). CDR1 is MNHEY and CDR2 is SVGAGI in the germline V gene. Trimming removed 0 bases at V and 5 bases at J, with 11 bases between. The CDR3 consists of 15 residues. DNA of the CDR3: TGTGCCAGCAGTTACTCGAGACAGGTAGATCAGCCCCAGCATTTT. This gives the protein CASSYSRQVDQPQHF.

The chain has TRBV5-5 and TRBJ2-6, with 10 bases identical to TRBD1. Germline CDR1 reads SGHKS; CDR2 reads YYEKEE (reference sequence). There are 19 residues in the CDR3. The junction had 9 bases not matched to a gene; V was cut back by 3 bases and J by 0 bases. CDR3 loop: CASSYPGTGVYSGANVLTF. CDR3 coding DNA: TGTGCCAGCAGCTATCCCGGGACAGGGGTCTACTCTGGGGCCAACGTCCTGACTTTC.

This chain joins TRBV9 and TRBJ1-1; 7 positions match TRBD1. This CDR3 is 15 amino acids long. V trimming: 0 bases; J trimming: 6 bases; junction bases outside the gene matches: 8. Germline CDR1 is SGDLS and CDR2 is YYNGEE. Here the CDR3 reads CASSVDPGGYAEAFF. The CDR3 nucleotides are TGTGCCAGCAGCGTAGACCCAGGGGGGTATGCTGAAGCTTTCTTT.

The chain combines TRBV16 with TRBJ2-7; a weak D match, TRBD1 (6 bases). CDR3 length: 15 amino acids. Germline CDR1 reads KGHSY; CDR2 reads FQNENV. The V and J ends lost 4 bases and 1 base respectively, with 14 bases between them. The CDR3 DNA sequence: TGTGCCAGCAGCCCTTTCGACAGGATGTCCTACGAGCAGTACTTC. This sequence encodes CASSPFDRMSYEQYF.

The rearrangement joins TRBV19 to TRBJ2-7, with TRBD2 identical over 12 bases. Germline V gene lookup returns CDR1 LNHDA and CDR2 SQIVND (reference sequence). The length of the CDR3 is 17 residues. The V gene end was trimmed by 5 bases and the J gene end by 2 bases; junction bases not matched to a gene: 10. In DNA form, the CDR3 reads TGTGCCAGTAGTTCCAGGGCTAGCGGGGGGGCAACCTACGAGCAGTACTTC. This encodes CASSSRASGGATYEQYF.

The CDR3 loop is CASSLYNDYEQYF. The CDR3, as DNA: TGTGCCAGCAGTTTATACAACGACTACGAGCAGTACTTC. V is TRBV6-6 and J is TRBJ2-7; D is uncertain. CDR1 and CDR2 from the germline V gene are MNHNY and SVGAGI (reference sequence). The length of the CDR3 is 13 residues. The V end was cut by 4 bases, the J end by 3 bases, with 10 bases between.

The V and J genes are TRBV7-2 and TRBJ1-5; D is perhaps TRBD1 (6 bases). The CDR3 is 15 amino acids. In germline, CDR1 is SGHTA, CDR2 FQGNSA. V was clipped by 1 base and J by 4 bases, with 11 bases between them. The CDR3 nucleotides read TGTGCCAGCAGCTTAGTTCGGACAGATAATCAGCCCCAGCATTTT. Translating gives CASSLVRTDNQPQHF.

The V and J genes are TRBV6-1 and TRBJ2-7; TRBD1 might be the D (5 bases). V shed 2 bases and J shed 0 bases, with 11 bases lying between them. The CDR3 spans 15 residues. CDR1 is MNHNS and CDR2 is SASEGT in the germline V gene. CDR3 residues: CASSESAGISYEQYF. CDR3 bases: TGTGCCAGCAGTGAATCGGCAGGGATCTCCTACGAGCAGTACTTC.